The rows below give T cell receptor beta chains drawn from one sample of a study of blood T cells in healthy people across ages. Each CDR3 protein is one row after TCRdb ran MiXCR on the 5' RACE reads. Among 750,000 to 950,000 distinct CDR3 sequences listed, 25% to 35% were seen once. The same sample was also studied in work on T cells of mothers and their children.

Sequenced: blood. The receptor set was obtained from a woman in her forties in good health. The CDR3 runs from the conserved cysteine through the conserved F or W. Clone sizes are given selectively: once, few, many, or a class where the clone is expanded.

cdr3_aa: CSVATGLGETQYF
v_call: TRBV29-1
clone_size: many

cdr3_aa: CASSLEFGGTGDEKLFF
v_call: TRBV7-6
clone_size: .

cdr3_aa: CASSQQNTEAFF
v_call: TRBV27
clone_size: few

cdr3_aa: CASSQERGTRNFYGYTF
v_call: TRBV4-3
clone_size: .

cdr3_aa: CASRYEGKLNTEAFF
v_call: TRBV6-5
clone_size: .

cdr3_aa: CASSPNLYEQYF
v_call: TRBV27
clone_size: many

cdr3_aa: CSAHRGAEKLFF
v_call: TRBV20-1
clone_size: many

cdr3_aa: CASSPLAGALIIF
v_call: TRBV7-3
clone_size: .

cdr3_aa: CASYSGTGGYEQYF
v_call: TRBV28
clone_size: once

cdr3_aa: CASSLHFSDTQYF
v_call: TRBV6-6
clone_size: many

cdr3_aa: CASSQDRTSFYNEQFF
v_call: TRBV4-2
clone_size: many

cdr3_aa: CASSSTASHEKLFF
v_call: TRBV5-4
clone_size: few

cdr3_aa: CASSQYTEAFF
v_call: TRBV6-5
clone_size: .

cdr3_aa: CASGLRDRAPNSYNEQFF
v_call: TRBV27
clone_size: .

cdr3_aa: CASSLDAGGTNYGYTF
v_call: TRBV5-1
clone_size: few

cdr3_aa: CASKGLAGDNYNEQFF
v_call: TRBV2
clone_size: .

cdr3_aa: CASSFVDRTHEQYF
v_call: TRBV7-9
clone_size: .

cdr3_aa: CASTRTGGVGPQHF
v_call: TRBV12-3/TRBV12-4
clone_size: few

cdr3_aa: CASTSGGPEAFF
v_call: TRBV7-9
clone_size: few

cdr3_aa: CASSSSGASSYNEQFF
v_call: TRBV27
clone_size: .

cdr3_aa: CASSLYLRGAQETQYF
v_call: TRBV3-1
clone_size: many

cdr3_aa: CSAPANYGCTF
v_call: TRBV20-1
clone_size: .

cdr3_aa: CATSRSGGSSQPQHF
v_call: TRBV15
clone_size: few

cdr3_aa: CASSPRTGRAGEQYF
v_call: TRBV18
clone_size: few

cdr3_aa: CVSSLGPYNEQFF
v_call: TRBV12-3/TRBV12-4
clone_size: .

cdr3_aa: CSARGDRVPDTQYF
v_call: TRBV20-1
clone_size: many

cdr3_aa: CASSEDRSGVGDEQFF
v_call: TRBV2
clone_size: .

cdr3_aa: CSASTTNAEAFF
v_call: TRBV20-1
clone_size: once

cdr3_aa: CASSDSIGPYNEQFF
v_call: TRBV6-4
clone_size: many

cdr3_aa: CASRWGTAYNEQFF
v_call: TRBV28
clone_size: few

cdr3_aa: CASSPGGTNTEAFF
v_call: TRBV5-1
clone_size: .